This T cell receptor (beta chain) was identified in a study of beta chain features in type 1 diabetes. About the study: Comparable age, gender and cell yields were observed in patients relative to healthy donors. Study outcomes and limitations: All four CD4+ subsets of Type 1 diabetes patients contained TCRB CDR3s that were moderately but significantly shorter. Shorter templates might be favored by PCR, equally in patients and controls.

The whole isolated RNA underwent reverse transcription, so sequencing captured expressed TCRB transcripts. The table came from immunoSEQ multiplex PCR; TCRdb's copy has only in-frame clones and leaves some out. The sample includes roughly 300,000 clones, roughly an eighth of them seen just once. Averaging around 110 mL, one heparinised blood draw came from each individual donor. Via the markers CD45RO/CCR7/CD25/CD127/CD95/CD27, stem cell-like memory, regulatory, central memory and naive CD4+ cells were sorted. About this clone itself: No antigen is known for it.

The CDR3 spans 14 residues. The V and J ends lost 5 bases and 4 bases, in that order; junction bases with no gene match: 7. Germline lookup yields CDR1 SQVTM and CDR2 ANQGSEA. The sequencing sample was made of naive CD4+ T cells from blood. The chain employs TRBV29-1 and TRBJ1-1; 10 bases map to TRBD1. The TCR sequence derives from a man aged 25 to 40 with type 1 diabetes. CDR3 residues: CSVTPGTGVTEAFF. For the CDR3, the DNA is TGCAGCGTTACCCCCGGGACAGGGGTCACTGAAGCTTTCTTT.